This T cell receptor (beta chain) stems from a study of cytomegalovirus exposure and HLA in healthy donors. Study information: The same platform was used for the 100 to 150 validation repertoires and the roughly 640 first-cohort repertoires, a later analysis reported. Study-wide findings and caveats: Subsequent analysis found a tendency for first-cohort TCR clusters to co-occur within the 120 or so validation repertoires.

Points on this clone: Its specificity is not known.

There are 11 residues in the CDR3. After removal of 5 bases from V and 16 bases from J, the junction contained 5 bases not matched to a gene. From germline, CDR1 is SNHLY and CDR2 FYNNEI. Measured with immunoSEQ multiplex PCR; TCRdb has only the in-frame clones, and not every one. In the table there are about 98,000 clones, approximately 88% of which are singletons. Sequencing used PBMCs. The receptor was isolated from a woman under 40 in good health and CMV-seronegative. The chain couples TRBV2 to TRBJ2-4, with 10 bases aligning to TRBD1. The CDR3 is CASSFGQGGYF. The DNA for the CDR3 is TGTGCCAGCAGTTTCGGACAGGGGGGTTACTTC.